What follows describes a single T cell receptor beta chain. The antigen remains unidentified. V was clipped by 2 bases and J by 9 bases, with 19 bases between them. CDR1 MNHEY and CDR2 SMNVEV come from the germline V gene (reference sequence). The CDR3 runs to 15 residues. The study ran its PCR with 60 Vbeta and 13 Jbeta primers. Clones were sequenced by immunoSEQ multiplex PCR, and TCRdb holds only the in-frame ones, with some missing. The sample holds under 150,000 clones, 80% to 85% seen once. The entry originates in a study of cytomegalovirus exposure and HLA in healthy donors. The study's findings and limits: In a later analysis, TCR association rates varied by HLA locus: DRB1 most, HLA-C fewest.

This clonotype was sampled from a man between 18 and 29 years old in good health and CMV-seronegative. The specimen sequenced was PBMCs. V usage is TRBV27 and J usage is TRBJ1-1; D might be TRBD1 (6 bases). CDR3 DNA sequence: TGTGCCAGCAGTTTAGTTGATCCGGACAGTTCTAAAGCTTTCTTT. Translated, it gives CASSLVDPDSSKAFF.